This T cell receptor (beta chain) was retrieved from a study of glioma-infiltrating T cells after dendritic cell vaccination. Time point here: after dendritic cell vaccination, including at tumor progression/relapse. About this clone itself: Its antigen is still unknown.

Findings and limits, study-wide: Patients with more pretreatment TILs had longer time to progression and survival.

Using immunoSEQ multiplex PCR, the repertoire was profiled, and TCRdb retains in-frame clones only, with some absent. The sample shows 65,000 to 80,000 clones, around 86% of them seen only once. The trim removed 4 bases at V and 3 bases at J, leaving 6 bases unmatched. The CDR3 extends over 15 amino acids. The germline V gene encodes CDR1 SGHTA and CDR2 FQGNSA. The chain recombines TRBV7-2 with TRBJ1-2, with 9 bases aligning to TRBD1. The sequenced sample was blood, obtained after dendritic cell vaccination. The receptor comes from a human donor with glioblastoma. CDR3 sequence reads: CASSSYRGLDYGYTF. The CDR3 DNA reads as TGTGCCAGCAGCTCTTACAGGGGGCTCGACTATGGCTACACCTTC.